Listed below are T cell receptor beta chains from one sample, sequenced in a study of identical twins. TCRdb analysed the 5' RACE reads with MiXCR anew, one entry per CDR3 protein. Here the sample spans over 550,000 distinct CDR3 sequences, just over 7% being singletons. The sample was also linked to a second study, of yellow fever vaccine responses in identical twins.

Sequenced input: PBMCs. These receptors originate from a woman under 30 in good health. CDR3s include the opening cysteine and the closing phenylalanine or tryptophan. Fields, in order: D gene, V gene, J gene, clone size, CDR3 DNA, CDR3 protein. D genes are given only for firm matches. Expanded clones get a size class; other rows say once, few or many, or leave the size out.

.	TRBV12-3/TRBV12-4	TRBJ2-6	few	TGTGCCAGCACCCAGGGGGGTACCGGGGCCAACGTCCTGACTTTC	CASTQGGTGANVLTF
.	TRBV10-3	TRBJ2-7	.	TGTGCCATCAGTGAGGGGGATAAGCTCGAGCAGTACTTC	CAISEGDKLEQYF
.	TRBV5-1	TRBJ1-4	.	TGCGCCAGCAGCGATACAGGTGCAACTAATGAAAAACTGTTTTTT	CASSDTGATNEKLFF
.	TRBV28	TRBJ2-2	few	TGTGCCAGCAGATCGGAGAACACCGGGGAGCTGTTTTTT	CASRSENTGELFF
.	TRBV12-3/TRBV12-4	TRBJ2-3	.	TGTGCCAGCAGTTTTCGCCGGGTCAAGTATTTT	CASSFRRVKYF
TRBD1	TRBV7-9	TRBJ2-5	.	TGTGCCAGCAGCACCCGGGACAGGGGCCAAGAGACCCAGTACTTC	CASSTRDRGQETQYF
.	TRBV3-1	TRBJ1-6	few	TGTGCCAGCAGCCTCAAAGGTTCAAGATCTTCACCCCTCCACTTT	CASSLKGSRSSPLHF
.	TRBV7-2	TRBJ2-7	.	TGTGCCAGCAGCTCAAACTCTCTAGGACTGAGCTCCTACGAGCAGTACTTC	CASSSNSLGLSSYEQYF
TRBD2	TRBV20-1	TRBJ2-7	few	TGCAGTGCTCTACGCGGGAGCCCCTACGAGCAGTACTTC	CSALRGSPYEQYF
.	TRBV7-2	TRBJ1-1	many	TGTGCCAGCAGCAGGGCCACTGAAGCTTTCTTT	CASSRATEAFF
.	TRBV6-1	TRBJ2-3	.	TGTGCCAGCAGTGAGGAGGGATATAGCACAGATACGCAGTATTTT	CASSEEGYSTDTQYF
TRBD1	TRBV14	TRBJ2-7	.	TGTGCCAGCAGCGCACGACAGGGGGATCCCTACGAGCAGTACTTC	CASSARQGDPYEQYF
TRBD1	TRBV12-3/TRBV12-4	TRBJ1-5	few	TGTGCCAGCAGCTACGGGACAGGGGGTCGAAATCAGCCCCAGCATTTT	CASSYGTGGRNQPQHF
TRBD1	TRBV29-1	TRBJ1-2	many	TGCAGCGCTGATTCCGGGACAGGGGGCGTCTATGGCTACACCTTC	CSADSGTGGVYGYTF
TRBD2	TRBV5-1	TRBJ2-5	few	TGCGCCAGCAGCTTGGCCTTCCCCGGACTAGCGGGAGCAGAGACCCAGTACTTC	CASSLAFPGLAGAETQYF
TRBD1	TRBV20-1	TRBJ1-2	few	TGCAGTGCTAGAGATCGACAGGGGATCTATGGCTACACCTTC	CSARDRQGIYGYTF
.	TRBV4-1	TRBJ1-6	few	TGCGCCAGCAGCCAAGAGGACCCTGGAAACTCACCCCTCCACTTT	CASSQEDPGNSPLHF
.	TRBV12-3/TRBV12-4	TRBJ2-6	many	TGTGCCACCCGGGAACCTGGGGCCAACGTCCTGACTTTC	CATREPGANVLTF
TRBD2	TRBV6-2/TRBV6-3	TRBJ2-1	few	TGTGCCAGCAGGATACCCCCGGGACTAGCGGGAGGGCCGGTCAATGAGCAGTTCTTC	CASRIPPGLAGGPVNEQFF
.	TRBV6-1	TRBJ1-5	few	TGTGCCAGCAGCGCGGAAGGGGGGAATCAGCCCCAGCATTTT	CASSAEGGNQPQHF
.	TRBV12-3/TRBV12-4	TRBJ1-6	.	TGTGCCAGCAGTTTAGGGCAGACCTCCTATAATTCACCCCTCCACTTT	CASSLGQTSYNSPLHF
.	TRBV27	TRBJ2-2	few	TGTGCCAGCAGTTTATCCGGGCAGAACACCGGGGAGCTGTTTTTT	CASSLSGQNTGELFF
TRBD1	TRBV29-1	TRBJ2-2	.	TGCAGCGTCGCGACAGGGACGAACACCGGGGAGCTGTTTTTT	CSVATGTNTGELFF
.	TRBV4-1	TRBJ1-6	many	TGCGCCAGCAGTCCGGACACTCCCCGAGCCTATAATTCACCCCTCCACTTT	CASSPDTPRAYNSPLHF
TRBD1	TRBV20-1	TRBJ2-5	.	TGCAGTGCTAGTAACCCCCGACAGGGTGGGGAGACCCAGTACTTC	CSASNPRQGGETQYF
.	TRBV12-3/TRBV12-4	TRBJ2-2	many	TGTGCCAGCAGTCACCGGGACAACACCGGGGAGCTGTTTTTT	CASSHRDNTGELFF
TRBD1	TRBV5-1	TRBJ1-4	many	TGCGCCAGCAGCACCAGGGGGCCTAATGAAAAACTGTTTTTT	CASSTRGPNEKLFF
.	TRBV28	TRBJ2-7	few	TGTGCCAGCCGGTCCTACTACGAGCAGTACTTC	CASRSYYEQYF
TRBD2	TRBV28	TRBJ2-3	.	TGTGCCAGCAGTTCCCCTTGGCTAGCGGGGGGGGATCCAGATACGCAGTATTTT	CASSSPWLAGGDPDTQYF
.	TRBV7-8	TRBJ2-1	.	TGTGCCAGCAGCCTACCCCTGCTGCGAGGTGAGCAGTTCTTC	CASSLPLLRGEQFF
.	TRBV29-1	TRBJ2-1	.	TGCAGCTATCAAGGGGGAGGATACAATGAGCAGTTCTTC	CSYQGGGYNEQFF
TRBD2	TRBV28	TRBJ2-2	.	TGTGCCAGCGGGGACGGCGGGAGAATCGGGGAGCTGTTTTTT	CASGDGGRIGELFF
.	TRBV4-1	TRBJ1-6	.	TGCGCCAGCAGCCAAGTGACTACTTATAATTCACCCCTCCACTTT	CASSQVTTYNSPLHF
TRBD2	TRBV12-3/TRBV12-4	TRBJ2-1	.	TGTGCCAGCACCTCGACTAGCGGGAGGAGGAATGAGCAGTTCTTC	CASTSTSGRRNEQFF
.	TRBV5-1	TRBJ2-5	few	TGCGCCAGCAGCTTGGGGCATTCCCAAGAGACCCAGTACTTC	CASSLGHSQETQYF
.	TRBV11-2	TRBJ1-2	few	TGTGCCAGCAGCCCAACCCCCTATGGCTACACCTTC	CASSPTPYGYTF
.	TRBV12-3/TRBV12-4	TRBJ1-2	.	TGTGCCAGCAGTTTTACGAATTCTAACTATGGCTACACCTTC	CASSFTNSNYGYTF